The entry that follows covers one T cell receptor (beta chain) sequence. This entry belongs to a study of blood T cell repertoires in COVID-19. Study-wide context: Specimens from acute and convalescent COVID-19 originated in the United States, Italy and Spain. PBMCs, B-cell-depleted T cells, or T cells provided the cDNA or gDNA that made up the material.

In the source study's methods: Amplified reference gene primers provided the basis for estimating nucleated cell counts. Produced via immunoSEQ multiplex PCR; TCRdb's table is partial and in-frame only. Clone size and V and J calls were adopted from that table, with D and trimming inferred from the DNA. The data show 65,000 to 90,000 clones, with 88% seen just once and 4% to 5.5% held by the top ten. Germline CDR1 is MNHEY and CDR2 is SVGAGI. This CDR3 region has 14 residues. The V and J ends lost 6 bases and 5 bases, in that order; junction bases with no gene match: 10. The sequence was collected from a human donor in a cohort sampled during active COVID-19. Sequencing was done on a sample of peripheral blood. The chain links TRBV6-5 to TRBJ2-7, with TRBD1 identical over 7 bases. The CDR3 DNA reads TGTGCCAGCAGCGACAGGGACGGGATCCACGAGCAGTACTTC. This encodes CASSDRDGIHEQYF.